Listed below are T cell receptor beta chains from one sample, sequenced in a study of cytomegalovirus exposure and HLA in healthy donors. Here immunoSEQ multiplex PCR was the method, and the copy in TCRdb shows in-frame clones only, minus some. The table lists 100,000 to 120,000 clones, under 70% of them singletons. The sample taken for sequencing was PBMCs. These receptors originate from a man aged 18 to 35 in good health and CMV-seropositive. The CDR3 runs from the conserved cysteine through the conserved F or W. Not all rows give a size; the values are once, few, many and, for expanded clones, a class.

J	V	size	CDR3
TRBJ2-7	TRBV5-6	-	CASSRPDRASSYEQYF
TRBJ1-1	TRBV7-9	-	CASSEGRGKVNTEAFF
TRBJ2-2	TRBV7-9	-	CASSFLQGGLFF
TRBJ2-6	TRBV5-1	-	CASSWKTGPREGPILGANVLTF
TRBJ2-1	TRBV2	-	CASSDLGLAGDRGEQFF
TRBJ2-5	TRBV6-1	once	CASSPGLEETQYF
TRBJ2-5	TRBV29-1	-	CSVAGDKGRETQYF
TRBJ1-2	TRBV7-2	-	CASSWNPGGYGYTF
TRBJ1-3	TRBV11-3	-	CASSLSTSSGNTIYF
TRBJ1-1	TRBV5-4	-	CASSPGTGRTEAFF
TRBJ1-4	TRBV6-1	-	CASSEWGSGRNEKLFF
TRBJ1-6	TRBV30	-	CAWSVGGPYRNSPLHF
TRBJ1-5	TRBV15	-	CATSNDRVQPQHF
TRBJ1-1	TRBV10-3	few	CAISPLGYEAFF
TRBJ1-6	TRBV6-1	-	CASSEAVGGTNSPLHF
TRBJ2-7	TRBV30	-	CAWSQGGPLLSYEQYF
TRBJ1-2	TRBV6-5	few	CASSFRGLGGYTF
TRBJ2-2	TRBV12-2	-	CASRLEPGGSTGELFF
TRBJ1-2	TRBV28	few	CASSLTQQGDGYTF
TRBJ1-1	TRBV5-1	-	CASSTGQGRALNTEAFF